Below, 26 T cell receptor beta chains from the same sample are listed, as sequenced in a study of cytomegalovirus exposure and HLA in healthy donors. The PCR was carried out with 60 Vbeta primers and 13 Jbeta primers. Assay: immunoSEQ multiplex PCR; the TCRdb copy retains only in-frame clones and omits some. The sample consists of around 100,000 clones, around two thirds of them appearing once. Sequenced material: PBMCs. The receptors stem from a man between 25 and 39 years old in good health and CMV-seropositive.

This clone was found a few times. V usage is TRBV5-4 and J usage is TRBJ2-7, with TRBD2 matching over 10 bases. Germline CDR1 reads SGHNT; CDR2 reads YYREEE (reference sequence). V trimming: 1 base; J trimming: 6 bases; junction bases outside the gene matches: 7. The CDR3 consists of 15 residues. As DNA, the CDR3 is TGTGCCAGCAGCTTGACGATAGCGGGGGGTGGCGAGCAGTACTTC. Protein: CASSLTIAGGGEQYF.

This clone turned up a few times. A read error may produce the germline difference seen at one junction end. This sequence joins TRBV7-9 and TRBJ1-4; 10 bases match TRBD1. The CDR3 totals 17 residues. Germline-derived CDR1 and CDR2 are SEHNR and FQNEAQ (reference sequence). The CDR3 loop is CSSSRGQGNFPNEKLFF. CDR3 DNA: TGTTCCAGCAGCCGGGGACAGGGGAATTTCCCGAATGAAAAACTGTTTTTT.

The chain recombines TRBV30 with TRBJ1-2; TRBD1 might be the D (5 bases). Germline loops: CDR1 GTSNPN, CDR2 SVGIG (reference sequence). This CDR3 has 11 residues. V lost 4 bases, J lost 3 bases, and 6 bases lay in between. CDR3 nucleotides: TGTGCCTGGACAGGGTACTATGGCTACACCTTC. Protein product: CAWTGYYGYTF.

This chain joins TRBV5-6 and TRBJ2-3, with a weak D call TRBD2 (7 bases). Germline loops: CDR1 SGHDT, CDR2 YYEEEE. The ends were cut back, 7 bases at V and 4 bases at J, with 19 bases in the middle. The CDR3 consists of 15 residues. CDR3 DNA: TGTGCCAGCGTCCTAGGGGGGGGTGGGGCAGATACGCAGTATTTT. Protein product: CASVLGGGGADTQYF.

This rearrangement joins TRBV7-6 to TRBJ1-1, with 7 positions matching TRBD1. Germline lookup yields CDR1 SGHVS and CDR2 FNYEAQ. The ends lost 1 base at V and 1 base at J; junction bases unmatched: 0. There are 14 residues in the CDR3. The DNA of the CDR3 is TGTGCCAGCAGCTTAGGACAGGGGAACACTGAAGCTTTCTTT. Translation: CASSLGQGNTEAFF.

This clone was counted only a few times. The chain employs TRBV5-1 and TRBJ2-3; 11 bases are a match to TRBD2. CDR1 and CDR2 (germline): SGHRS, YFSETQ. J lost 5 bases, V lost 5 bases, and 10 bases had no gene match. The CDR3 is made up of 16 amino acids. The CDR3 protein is CASRQIGLAGRDTQYF. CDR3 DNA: TGCGCCAGCAGACAGATCGGACTAGCGGGCCGAGATACGCAGTATTTT.

In nucleotides, the CDR3 is TGTGCCAGCAGCTCCGGGACTTGGCTTTCCTACAATGAGCAGTTCTTC. Its translation is CASSSGTWLSYNEQFF. V usage is TRBV11-2 and J usage is TRBJ2-1; maybe TRBD2 (6 bases). The germline CDR1 and CDR2 sequences are SGHAT and FQNNGV. The CDR3 spans 16 residues. With 4 bases removed from V and 1 base from J, the gap between germline ends came to 14 bases.

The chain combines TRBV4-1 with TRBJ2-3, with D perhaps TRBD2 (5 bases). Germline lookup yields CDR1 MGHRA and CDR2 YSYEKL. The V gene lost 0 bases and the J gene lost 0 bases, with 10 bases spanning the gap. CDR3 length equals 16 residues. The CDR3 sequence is CASSQDRGSSTDTQYF. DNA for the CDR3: TGCGCCAGCAGCCAAGATAGAGGGAGCAGCACAGATACGCAGTATTTT.

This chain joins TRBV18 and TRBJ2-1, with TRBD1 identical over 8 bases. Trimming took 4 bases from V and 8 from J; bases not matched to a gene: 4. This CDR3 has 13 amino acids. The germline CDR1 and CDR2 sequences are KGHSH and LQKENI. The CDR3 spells CASSRDRGHEQFF. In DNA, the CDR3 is TGTGCCAGCTCACGTGACAGGGGACATGAGCAGTTCTTC.

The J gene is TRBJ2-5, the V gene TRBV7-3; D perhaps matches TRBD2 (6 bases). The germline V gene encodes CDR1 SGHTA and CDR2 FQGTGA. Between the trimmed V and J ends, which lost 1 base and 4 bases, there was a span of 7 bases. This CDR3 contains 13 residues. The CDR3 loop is CASSLNGGETQYF. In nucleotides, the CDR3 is TGTGCCAGCAGCTTAAACGGGGGAGAGACCCAGTACTTC.

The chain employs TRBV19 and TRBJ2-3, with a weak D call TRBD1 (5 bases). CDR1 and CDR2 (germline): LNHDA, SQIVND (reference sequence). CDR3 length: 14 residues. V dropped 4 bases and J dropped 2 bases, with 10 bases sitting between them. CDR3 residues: CASSSQGYTDTQYF. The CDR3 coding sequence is TGTGCCAGTAGTAGTCAGGGATACACAGATACGCAGTATTTT.

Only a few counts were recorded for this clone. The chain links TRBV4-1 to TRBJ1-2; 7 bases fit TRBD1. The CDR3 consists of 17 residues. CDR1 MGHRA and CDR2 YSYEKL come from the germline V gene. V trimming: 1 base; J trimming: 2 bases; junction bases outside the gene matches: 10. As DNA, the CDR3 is TGCGCCAGCAGCCAAGGAGGTAGGGGGCGATCGAACTATGGCTACACCTTC. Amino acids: CASSQGGRGRSNYGYTF.

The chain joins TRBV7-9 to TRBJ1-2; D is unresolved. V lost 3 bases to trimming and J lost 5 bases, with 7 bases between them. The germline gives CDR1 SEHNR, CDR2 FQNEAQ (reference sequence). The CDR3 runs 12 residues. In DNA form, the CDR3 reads TGTGCCAGCAGCTTCGACAAGTATGGCTACACCTTC. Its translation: CASSFDKYGYTF.

CDR3 coding DNA: TGTGCCAGCAGCTTGGCCGGGGGGTTGGCCGGGGAGCTGTTTTTT. Its protein product is CASSLAGGLAGELFF. The V gene is TRBV5-4, the J gene TRBJ2-2; 7 positions match TRBD2. Germline trimming cut 0 bases from V and 6 bases from J; bases unmatched to any gene: 5. From germline, CDR1 is SGHNT and CDR2 YYREEE (reference sequence). CDR3 length: 15 amino acids.

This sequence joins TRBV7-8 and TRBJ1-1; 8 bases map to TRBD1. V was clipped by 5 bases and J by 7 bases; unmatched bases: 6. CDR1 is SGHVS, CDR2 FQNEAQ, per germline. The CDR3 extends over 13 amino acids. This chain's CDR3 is CASSTGQGSEAFF. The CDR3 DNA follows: TGTGCCAGCAGCACCGGACAGGGTAGTGAAGCTTTCTTT.

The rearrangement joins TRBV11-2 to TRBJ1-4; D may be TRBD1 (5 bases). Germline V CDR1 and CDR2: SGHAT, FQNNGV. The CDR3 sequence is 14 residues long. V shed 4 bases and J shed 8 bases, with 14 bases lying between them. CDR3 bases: TGTGCCAGCAGCTCGGCGGGGGAGGGGGAAAAACTGTTTTTT. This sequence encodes CASSSAGEGEKLFF.

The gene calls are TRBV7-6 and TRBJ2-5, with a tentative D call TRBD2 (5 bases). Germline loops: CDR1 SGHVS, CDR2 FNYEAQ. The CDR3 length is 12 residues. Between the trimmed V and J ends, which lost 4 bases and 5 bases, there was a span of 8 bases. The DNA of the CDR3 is TGTGCCAGCAGCTCCCGAGGGGAGACCCAGTACTTC. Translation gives CASSSRGETQYF.

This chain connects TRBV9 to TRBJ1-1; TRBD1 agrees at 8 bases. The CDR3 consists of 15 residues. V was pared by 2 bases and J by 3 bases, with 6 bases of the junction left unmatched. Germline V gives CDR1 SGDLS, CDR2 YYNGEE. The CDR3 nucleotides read TGTGCCAGCAGCGTTGGACAGGGTGCTGACACTGAAGCTTTCTTT. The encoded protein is CASSVGQGADTEAFF.

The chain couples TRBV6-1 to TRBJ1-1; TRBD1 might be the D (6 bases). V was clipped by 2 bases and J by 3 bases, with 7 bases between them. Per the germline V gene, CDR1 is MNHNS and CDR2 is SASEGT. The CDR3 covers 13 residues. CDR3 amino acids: CASSESGDTEAFF. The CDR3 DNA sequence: TGTGCCAGCAGTGAATCAGGGGACACTGAAGCTTTCTTT.

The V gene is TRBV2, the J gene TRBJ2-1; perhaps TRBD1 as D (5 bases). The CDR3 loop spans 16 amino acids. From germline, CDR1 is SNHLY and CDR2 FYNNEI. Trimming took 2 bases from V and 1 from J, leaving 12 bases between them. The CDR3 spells CASSEWAGRSYNEQFF. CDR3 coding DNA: TGTGCCAGCAGTGAATGGGCAGGGCGTTCCTACAATGAGCAGTTCTTC.

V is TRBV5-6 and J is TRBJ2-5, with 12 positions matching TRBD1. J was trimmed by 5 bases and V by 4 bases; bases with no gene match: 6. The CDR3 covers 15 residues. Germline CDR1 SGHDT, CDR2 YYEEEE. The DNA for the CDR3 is TGTGCCAGCAGCACCCCGGGACAGGGGGCTGAGACCCAGTACTTC. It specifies CASSTPGQGAETQYF.

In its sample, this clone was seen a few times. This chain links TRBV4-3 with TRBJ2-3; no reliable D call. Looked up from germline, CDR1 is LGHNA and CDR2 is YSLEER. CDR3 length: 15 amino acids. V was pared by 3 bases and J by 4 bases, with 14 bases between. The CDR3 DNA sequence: TGCGCCAGCAGCCACTTCGGCCTTGGAGCAGATACGCAGTATTTT. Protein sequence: CASSHFGLGADTQYF.

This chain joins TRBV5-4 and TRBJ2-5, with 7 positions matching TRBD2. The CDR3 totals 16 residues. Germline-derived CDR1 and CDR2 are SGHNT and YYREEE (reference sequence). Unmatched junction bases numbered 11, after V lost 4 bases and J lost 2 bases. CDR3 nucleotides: TGTGCCAGCAGCGACCCATCCGGGGGGAAACAAGAGACCCAGTACTTC. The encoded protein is CASSDPSGGKQETQYF.

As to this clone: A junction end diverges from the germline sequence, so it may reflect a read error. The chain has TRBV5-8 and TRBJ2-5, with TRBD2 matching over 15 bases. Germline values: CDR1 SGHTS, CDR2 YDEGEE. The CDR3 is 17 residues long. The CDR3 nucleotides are TGTGCCAACAGCTCAGGGACTAGCGGGGGGTCGGGAGAGACCCAGTACTTC. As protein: CANSSGTSGGSGETQYF.

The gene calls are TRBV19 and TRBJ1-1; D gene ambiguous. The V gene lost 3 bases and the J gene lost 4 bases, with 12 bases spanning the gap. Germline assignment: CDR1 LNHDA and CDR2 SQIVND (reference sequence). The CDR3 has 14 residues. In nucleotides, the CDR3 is TGTGCCAGTAGTATCGGCGGCAGTTTCACTGAAGCTTTCTTT. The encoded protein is CASSIGGSFTEAFF. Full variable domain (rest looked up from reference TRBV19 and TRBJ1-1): DGGITQSPKYLFRKEGQNVTLSCEQNLNHDAMYWYRQDPGQGLRLIYYSQIVNDFQKGDIAEGYSVSREKKESFPLTVTSAQKNPTAFYLCASSIGGSFTEAFFGQGTRLTVV.

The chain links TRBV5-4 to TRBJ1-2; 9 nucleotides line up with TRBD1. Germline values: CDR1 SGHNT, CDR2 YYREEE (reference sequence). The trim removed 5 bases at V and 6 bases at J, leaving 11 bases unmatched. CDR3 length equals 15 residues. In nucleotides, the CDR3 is TGTGCCAGCAGTTATGGGACAGGGAGGGCGGATGGCTACACCTTC. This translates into CASSYGTGRADGYTF.